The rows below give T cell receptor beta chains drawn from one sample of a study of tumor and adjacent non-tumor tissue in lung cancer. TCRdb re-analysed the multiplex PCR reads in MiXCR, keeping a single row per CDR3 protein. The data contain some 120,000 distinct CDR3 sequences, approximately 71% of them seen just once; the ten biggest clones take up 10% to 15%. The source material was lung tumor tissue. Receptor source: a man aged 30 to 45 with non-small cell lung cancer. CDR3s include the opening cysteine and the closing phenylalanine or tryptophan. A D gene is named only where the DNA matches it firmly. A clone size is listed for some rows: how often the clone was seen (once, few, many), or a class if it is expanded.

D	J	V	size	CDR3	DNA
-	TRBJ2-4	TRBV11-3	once	CASSLGEGANIQYF	TGTGCCAGCAGCTTAGGAGAGGGCGCGAACATTCAGTACTTC
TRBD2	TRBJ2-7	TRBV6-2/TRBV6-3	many	CASNPLAGGEQYF	TGTGCCAGCAACCCACTAGCGGGGGGTGAGCAGTACTTC
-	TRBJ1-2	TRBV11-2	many	CASSLGGASRVYGYTF	TGTGCCAGCAGCTTAGGAGGAGCGTCCAGGGTGTATGGCTACACCTTC
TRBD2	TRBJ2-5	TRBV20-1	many	CSAPTPAGGPQETQYF	TGCAGTGCTCCTACCCCAGCGGGAGGCCCCCAAGAGACCCAGTACTTC
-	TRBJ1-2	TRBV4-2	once	CACSYRNTYGYTF	TGTGCCTGCAGCTACAGGAACACCTATGGCTACACCTTC
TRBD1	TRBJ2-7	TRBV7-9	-	CASSRRDRNYEQYF	TGTGCCAGCAGCCGCCGGGACAGAAACTACGAGCAGTACTTC
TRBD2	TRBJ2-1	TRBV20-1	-	CSAKVAGGYNEQLF	TGCAGTGCTAAAGTAGCGGGGGGTTACAATGAGCAGCTCTTC
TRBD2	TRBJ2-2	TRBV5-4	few	CASSLQRGNTGELFF	TGTGCCAGCAGCTTGCAGCGGGGAAACACCGGGGAGCTGTTTTTT
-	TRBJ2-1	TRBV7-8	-	CASSLRDSPSYNEQFF	TGTGCCAGCAGCTTACGGGACTCCCCCTCCTACAATGAGCAGTTCTTC
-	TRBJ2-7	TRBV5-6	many	CASSFAGPYEQYF	TGTGCCAGCAGCTTCGCTGGACCCTACGAGCAGTACTTC
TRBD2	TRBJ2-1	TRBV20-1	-	CNTRTAGGHNEQFF	TGCAATACTAGAACGGCGGGGGGGCATAATGAGCAATTCTTC
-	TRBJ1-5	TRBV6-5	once	CATSYSRDGQPQHF	TGTGCCACAAGTTACTCCCGAGACGGACAGCCCCAGCATTTT
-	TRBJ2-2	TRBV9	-	CASSSKGCTGELFF	TGTGCCAGCAGCTCCAAGGGGTGCACCGGGGAGCTGTTTTTT
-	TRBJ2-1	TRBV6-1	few	CASSERPGRTYNEQFF	TGTGCCAGCAGTGAAAGGCCGGGGAGAACTTACAATGAGCAGTTCTTC
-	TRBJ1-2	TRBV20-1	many	CSARGKGEGYTF	TGCAGTGCTAGGGGAAAGGGGGAAGGCTACACCTTC